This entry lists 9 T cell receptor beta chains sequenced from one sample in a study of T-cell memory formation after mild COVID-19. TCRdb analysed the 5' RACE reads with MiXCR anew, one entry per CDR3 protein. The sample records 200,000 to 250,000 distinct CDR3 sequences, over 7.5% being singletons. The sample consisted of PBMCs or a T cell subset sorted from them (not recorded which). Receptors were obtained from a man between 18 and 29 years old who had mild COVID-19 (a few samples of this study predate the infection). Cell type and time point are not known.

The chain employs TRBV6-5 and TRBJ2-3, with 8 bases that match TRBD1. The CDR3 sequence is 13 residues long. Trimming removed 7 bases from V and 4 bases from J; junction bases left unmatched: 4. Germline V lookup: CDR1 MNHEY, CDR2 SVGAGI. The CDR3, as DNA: TGTGCCAGCACCAACAGGGGGGCAGATACGCAGTATTTT. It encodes CASTNRGADTQYF.

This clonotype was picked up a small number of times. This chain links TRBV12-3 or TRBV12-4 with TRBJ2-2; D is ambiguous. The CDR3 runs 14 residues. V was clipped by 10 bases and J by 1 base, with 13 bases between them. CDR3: CATRTDLNTGELFF. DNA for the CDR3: TGTGCCACTCGGACGGACCTGAACACCGGGGAGCTGTTTTTT.

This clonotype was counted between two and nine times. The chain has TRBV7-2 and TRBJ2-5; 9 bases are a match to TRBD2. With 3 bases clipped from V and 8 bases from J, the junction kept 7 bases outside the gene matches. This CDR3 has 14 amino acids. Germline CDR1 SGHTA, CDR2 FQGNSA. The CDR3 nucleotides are TGTGCCAGCAGCTTGGGCGGGGGGGCCCTCACCCAGTACTTC. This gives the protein CASSLGGGALTQYF.

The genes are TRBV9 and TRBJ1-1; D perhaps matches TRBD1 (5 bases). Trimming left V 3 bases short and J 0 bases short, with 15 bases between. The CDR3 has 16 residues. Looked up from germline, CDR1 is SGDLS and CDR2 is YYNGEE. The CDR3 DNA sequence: TGTGCCAGCAGCGGTGGGGGTCTGGCCATGAACACTGAAGCTTTCTTT. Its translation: CASSGGGLAMNTEAFF.

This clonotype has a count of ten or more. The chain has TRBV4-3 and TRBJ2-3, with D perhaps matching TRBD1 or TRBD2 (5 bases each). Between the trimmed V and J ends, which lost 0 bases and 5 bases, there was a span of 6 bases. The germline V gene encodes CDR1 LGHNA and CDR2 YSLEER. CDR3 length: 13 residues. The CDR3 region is CASSQEGVDTQYF. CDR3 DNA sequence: TGCGCCAGCAGCCAAGAGGGGGTAGATACGCAGTATTTT.

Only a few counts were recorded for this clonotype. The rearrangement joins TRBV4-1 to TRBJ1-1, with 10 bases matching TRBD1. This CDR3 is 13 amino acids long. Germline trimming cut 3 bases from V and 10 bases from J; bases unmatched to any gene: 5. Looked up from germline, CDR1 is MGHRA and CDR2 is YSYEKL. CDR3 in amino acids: CASSQPGQGTAFF. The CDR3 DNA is TGCGCCAGCAGCCAGCCGGGACAGGGGACAGCTTTCTTT.

The CDR3 region is CASRNPENGYTF. DNA for the CDR3: TGTGCCAGCAGAAATCCGGAAAATGGCTACACCTTC. This rearrangement joins TRBV6-5 to TRBJ1-2, with D unclear. Germline V gives CDR1 MNHEY, CDR2 SVGAGI. The CDR3 is 12 amino acids. Trimming cost V 6 bases and J 6 bases, with 11 bases left between them.

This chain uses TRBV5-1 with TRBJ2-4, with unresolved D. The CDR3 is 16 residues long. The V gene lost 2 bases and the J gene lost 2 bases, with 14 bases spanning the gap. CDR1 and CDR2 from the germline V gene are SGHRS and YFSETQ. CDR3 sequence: CASSLRHMVSKNIQYF. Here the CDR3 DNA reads TGCGCCAGCAGCTTACGCCACATGGTGTCCAAAAACATTCAGTACTTC.

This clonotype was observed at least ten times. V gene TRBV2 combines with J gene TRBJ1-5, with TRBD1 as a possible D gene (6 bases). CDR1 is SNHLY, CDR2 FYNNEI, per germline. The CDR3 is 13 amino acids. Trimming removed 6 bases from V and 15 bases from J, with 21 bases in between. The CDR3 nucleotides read TGTGCCAGCAGCCCGAATTCTCAGGGGTTGGGGCATTTT. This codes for CASSPNSQGLGHF.